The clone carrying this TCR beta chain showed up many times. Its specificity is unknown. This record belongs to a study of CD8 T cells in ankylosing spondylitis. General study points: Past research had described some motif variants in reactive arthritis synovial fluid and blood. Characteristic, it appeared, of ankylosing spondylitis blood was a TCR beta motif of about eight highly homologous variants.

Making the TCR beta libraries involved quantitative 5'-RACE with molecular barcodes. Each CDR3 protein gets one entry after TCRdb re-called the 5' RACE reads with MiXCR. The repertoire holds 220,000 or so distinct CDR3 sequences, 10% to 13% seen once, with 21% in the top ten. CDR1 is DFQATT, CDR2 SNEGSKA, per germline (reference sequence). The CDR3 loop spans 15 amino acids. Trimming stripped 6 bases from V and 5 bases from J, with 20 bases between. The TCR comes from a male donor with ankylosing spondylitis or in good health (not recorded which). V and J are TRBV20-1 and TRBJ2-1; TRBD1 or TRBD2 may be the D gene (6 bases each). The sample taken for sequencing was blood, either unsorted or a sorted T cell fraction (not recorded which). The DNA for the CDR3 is TGCAGTGCCCAGGGGACTCAAAAGGGGAACAATGAGCAGTTCTTC. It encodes CSAQGTQKGNNEQFF.